This T cell receptor beta chain was sequenced in a study of T-cell memory formation after mild COVID-19. The wider study: The study found TCR clusters largely donor specific.

TCRdb reprocessed the 5' RACE reads via MiXCR and lists one record per CDR3 protein. This sample has roughly 320,000 distinct CDR3 sequences, with around 27% found just once. This CDR3 contains 16 residues. This sequence was found in an adult woman who had mild COVID-19 (a few samples of this study predate the infection). Cell type and time point are not known. V gene TRBV21-1 combines with J gene TRBJ1-2; the tabulated D call, TRBD1, remains unverified against the DNA. TRBV21-1 is given as a pseudogene. The specimen sequenced was PBMCs or a T cell subset sorted from them (not recorded which). The CDR3 coding sequence is TGTGCCAGCAGCAAAGAAACTCCGGGGGCGAACTATGGCTACACCTTC. This translates into CASSKETPGANYGYTF.